The TCR beta chain under discussion was sequenced for a study of blood T cells in healthy people across ages. Trimming left V 4 bases short and J 2 bases short, with 14 bases between. This CDR3 is 16 amino acids long. Germline CDR1 MRHNA, CDR2 SNTAGT. A second PCR, run for roughly 7 to 12 cycles, used a sample-barcoded 5' primer plus a J-beta primer mix. MiXCR was run by TCRdb on the 5' RACE reads, yielding one entry per CDR3 protein. The repertoire has 890,000 or so distinct CDR3 sequences, around 62% of them found once; the top ten carry 28%. The TCR sequence derives from a man aged 25 to 45 in good health. Sequencing was done on a sample of blood. The chain is built from TRBV6-4 and TRBJ1-4; TRBD1 is a possible D gene (6 bases). This chain's CDR3 is CASSATYRETNEKLFF. In nucleotides, the CDR3 is TGTGCCAGCAGTGCTACTTACAGGGAGACTAATGAAAAACTGTTTTTT.